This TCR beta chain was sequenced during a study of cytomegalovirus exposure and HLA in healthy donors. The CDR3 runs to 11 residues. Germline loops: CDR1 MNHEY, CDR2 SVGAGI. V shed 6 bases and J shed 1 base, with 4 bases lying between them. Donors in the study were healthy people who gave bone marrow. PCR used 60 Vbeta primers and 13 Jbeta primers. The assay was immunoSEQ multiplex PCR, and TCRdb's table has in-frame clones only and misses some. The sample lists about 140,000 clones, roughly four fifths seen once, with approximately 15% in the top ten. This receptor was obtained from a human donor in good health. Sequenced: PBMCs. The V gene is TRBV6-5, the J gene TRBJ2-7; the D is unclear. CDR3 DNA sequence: TGTGCCAGCAGACGGTCCTACGAGCAGTACTTC. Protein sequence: CASRRSYEQYF.